This T cell receptor beta chain was observed in a study of CD8+ T cells in alopecia areata. Study-wide context: Oral tofacitinib, 5 to 10 mg twice daily, was given in an open-label trial. Study-level results: Treatment with tofacitinib significantly lowered scalp clonality and reduced expanded CD8+ clones among the top 100.

cDNA serving as the sequencing template came from extracted, reverse transcribed RNA. Sequenced by immunoSEQ multiplex PCR; TCRdb stores in-frame clones only, minus some. Of around 270,000 clones in the sample, 58% were seen once. Specified treatment: oral pan-JAK inhibitor, 5-10 mg twice daily. This clone was seen a handful of times. Its antigen is not identified. One end of the junction is discordant with germline, which a read error may explain. Germline V gene lookup returns CDR1 SSHAT and CDR2 FNYEAQ (reference sequence). The CDR3 runs to 15 residues. The J gene is TRBJ2-7, the V gene TRBV7-7, with TRBD2 matching 9 bases. The sequencing here drew on CD4+ T cells sorted from blood, taken at week 24, from a patient treated with tofacitinib. This receptor was identified in a human donor with alopecia areata. The CDR3 coding sequence is TGTGCTAGCAGCTTAAGAGCGGGGGGCACCTACGAGCAGTACTTC. Translated: CASSLRAGGTYEQYF. Using reference TRBV7-7 and TRBJ2-7 for the parts outside the CDR3, the full variable domain is GAGVSQSPRYKVTKRGQDVTLRCDPISSHATLYWYQQALGQGPEFLTYFNYEAQPDKSGLPSDRFSAERPEGSISTLTIQRTEQRDSAMYRCASSLRAGGTYEQYFGPGTRLTVT.